These 29 T cell receptor beta chains were all obtained from the same sample, sequenced in a study of blood T cell repertoires in COVID-19. Only in-frame clones appear in the TCRdb table, and some are missing; sequencing was by immunoSEQ multiplex PCR. This sample has about 180,000 clones, with about four fifths found just once. Sequences were obtained from peripheral blood. Receptors originate from a human donor in a cohort sampled during active COVID-19.

J is TRBJ2-2 and V is TRBV11-2; D uncertain. Germline CDR1 SGHAT, CDR2 FQNNGV. The CDR3 extends over 13 amino acids. Trimming removed 5 bases from V and 5 bases from J, with 9 bases in between. CDR3 region: CASSPVWTGELFF. DNA of the CDR3: TGTGCCAGCAGCCCAGTCTGGACCGGGGAGCTGTTTTTT. Based on the CDR3 plus reference TRBV11-2 and TRBJ2-2, the full variable domain is EAGVAQSPRYKIIEKRQSVAFWCNPISGHATLYWYQQILGQGPKLLIQFQNNGVVDDSQLPKDRFSAERLKGVDSTLKIQPAKLEDSAVYLCASSPVWTGELFFGEGSRLTVL.

This clone was observed a single time. The rearrangement joins TRBV10-3 to TRBJ2-3; 7 bases fit TRBD1. V dropped 10 bases and J dropped 2; count of bases not matched to a gene: 15. CDR1 and CDR2 (germline): ENHRY, SYGVKD. The CDR3 is 16 residues long. For the CDR3, the DNA is TGTGCCACCGGCACCCGACAGGGCGGATCCACAGATACGCAGTATTTT. This codes for CATGTRQGGSTDTQYF.

This sequence joins TRBV5-5 and TRBJ1-4; D gene ambiguous. CDR1 and CDR2 from the germline V gene are SGHKS and YYEKEE (reference sequence). The CDR3 covers 15 residues. Trimming removed 1 base from V and 4 bases from J, with 11 bases in between. CDR3 nucleotide sequence: TGTGCCAGCAGCTTGTTTGTGGCACATAATGAAAAACTGTTTTTT. Translated, it gives CASSLFVAHNEKLFF.

The chain is built from TRBV9 and TRBJ2-5; 11 positions agree with TRBD2. The germline V gene has CDR1 SGDLS and CDR2 YYNGEE. Trimming at V came to 4 bases and at J to 2 bases, leaving 7 bases not matched to a gene. This CDR3 region has 16 residues. The CDR3 DNA sequence: TGTGCCAGCAGCCCACATAGCGGGGGGGATCAAGAGACCCAGTACTTC. Its translation: CASSPHSGGDQETQYF.

This clone was detected only a few times. The genes are TRBV19 and TRBJ1-2; D remains unclear. Germline-derived CDR1 and CDR2 are LNHDA and SQIVND (reference sequence). Trimming stripped 10 bases from V and 4 bases from J, with 22 bases between. The CDR3 runs to 15 residues. CDR3 residues: CATSNGGRAGYGYTF. CDR3 DNA sequence: TGTGCCACCTCAAATGGAGGGAGGGCTGGCTATGGCTACACCTTC.

The rearrangement uses TRBV4-1 and TRBJ2-2, with D perhaps TRBD2 (6 bases). Per the germline V gene, CDR1 is MGHRA and CDR2 is YSYEKL. The CDR3 length is 16 residues. V was pared by 0 bases and J by 7 bases, with 15 bases between. CDR3 in DNA: TGCGCCAGCAGCCAAGAGGGCCGGGGGAGGAGCGGGGAGCTGTTTTTT. It yields the protein CASSQEGRGRSGELFF.

The J gene is TRBJ2-1, the V gene TRBV4-1; 8 bases match TRBD2. CDR1 is MGHRA and CDR2 is YSYEKL in the germline V gene. V lost 3 bases, J lost 6 bases, and 7 bases stayed unmatched. This CDR3 is built from 15 residues. CDR3 nucleotide sequence: TGCGCCAGCAGCCAGGACGGGGGGGCGGGCAATGAGCAGTTCTTC. This sequence encodes CASSQDGGAGNEQFF.

The V call is TRBV6-1, the J call TRBJ2-7; D might be TRBD2 (5 bases). V was trimmed by 1 base and J by 6 bases, leaving 19 bases between them. Germline CDR1 MNHNS, CDR2 SASEGT. The CDR3 has 16 residues. The CDR3 reads CASSEVVGLSPIEQYF. CDR3 nucleotides: TGTGCCAGCAGTGAAGTGGTAGGACTGTCTCCAATCGAGCAGTACTTC.

This chain links TRBV4-1 with TRBJ1-1; the D gene is possibly TRBD1 (6 bases). The germline V gene has CDR1 MGHRA and CDR2 YSYEKL. CDR3 length: 14 amino acids. Trimming shortened V by 4 bases and J by 1 base, and 10 bases separated the two germline ends. CDR3 DNA sequence: TGCGCCAGCAGCCGAGAGACAGGGAACACTGAAGCTTTCTTT. Translation gives CASSRETGNTEAFF.

V usage is TRBV7-8 and J usage is TRBJ1-5; TRBD1 might be the D (5 bases). Germline V gene lookup returns CDR1 SGHVS and CDR2 FQNEAQ. The length of the CDR3 is 15 residues. Deletions cut 1 base from V and 0 bases from J, with 7 bases between. The CDR3 spells CASSLVGDSNQPQHF. The CDR3 nucleotides are TGTGCCAGCAGCTTAGTAGGGGATAGCAATCAGCCCCAGCATTTT.

The V gene is TRBV5-4, the J gene TRBJ1-2; D remains unclear. CDR1 is SGHNT, CDR2 YYREEE, per germline (reference sequence). V lost 2 bases, J lost 0 bases, and 11 bases lay in between. CDR3 length: 15 residues. The DNA for the CDR3 is TGTGCCAGCAGCTTTGAAAACAGACCTAACTATGGCTACACCTTC. This encodes CASSFENRPNYGYTF.

This rearrangement joins TRBV7-2 to TRBJ2-7; D is unresolved. V lost 4 bases to trimming and J lost 5 bases, with 15 bases between them. The germline V gene has CDR1 SGHTA and CDR2 FQGNSA. This CDR3 region has 14 residues. This CDR3 reads CASSSPGLRNEQYF. The CDR3 DNA sequence: TGTGCCAGCAGCTCACCTGGTCTGCGCAACGAGCAGTACTTC.

The J gene is TRBJ1-1, the V gene TRBV18; possibly TRBD1 for D (5 bases). V was pared by 4 bases and J by 0 bases, with 12 bases between. There are 15 residues in the CDR3. Germline V gives CDR1 KGHSH, CDR2 LQKENI. Written as DNA, the CDR3 is TGTGCCAGCTCACAGCTGACAGACTTGAACACTGAAGCTTTCTTT. Its protein product is CASSQLTDLNTEAFF.

This clone was detected a few times. The chain uses TRBV5-5 and TRBJ1-1; a possible D gene is TRBD1 (5 bases). Deletions cut 2 bases from V and 1 base from J, with 9 bases between. CDR1 and CDR2 from the germline V gene are SGHKS and YYEKEE (reference sequence). There are 14 residues in the CDR3. The CDR3 sequence is CASSLQEGNTEAFF. CDR3 in DNA: TGTGCCAGCAGCTTACAGGAGGGGAACACTGAAGCTTTCTTT.

The rearrangement uses TRBV2 and TRBJ2-1; D remains ambiguous. The germline CDR1 and CDR2 sequences are SNHLY and FYNNEI. Trimming stripped 4 bases from V and 5 bases from J, with 6 bases between. The CDR3 length is 12 residues. The CDR3 spells CASSGFNNEQFF. CDR3 nucleotides: TGTGCCAGCAGTGGTTTTAACAATGAGCAGTTCTTC.

The rearrangement joins TRBV19 to TRBJ2-7, with no clear D. This CDR3 comprises 16 residues. The germline V gene encodes CDR1 LNHDA and CDR2 SQIVND (reference sequence). V lost 2 bases, J lost 4 bases, and 18 bases lay in between. The CDR3 DNA is TGTGCCAGTAGTATATGGTCCACAGAAGTTACATACGAGCAGTACTTC. Its translation: CASSIWSTEVTYEQYF.

This clone has just one count. The chain joins TRBV5-6 to TRBJ2-2; 7 nucleotides agree with TRBD1. The CDR3 contains 15 residues. The germline gives CDR1 SGHDT, CDR2 YYEEEE. Unmatched junction bases numbered 7, after V lost 2 bases and J lost 6 bases. CDR3 amino acids: CASSFRFRGSGELFF. Written as DNA, the CDR3 is TGTGCCAGCAGCTTCAGATTCAGGGGGTCCGGGGAGCTGTTTTTT. The entire variable domain, with the rest obtained from reference TRBV5-6 and TRBJ2-2, is as follows: DAGVTQSPTHLIKTRGQQVTLRCSPKSGHDTVSWYQQALGQGPQFIFQYYEEEERQRGNFPDRFSGHQFPNYSSELNVNALLLGDSALYLCASSFRFRGSGELFFGEGSRLTVL.

V usage is TRBV5-8 and J usage is TRBJ2-3; 7 bases line up with TRBD2. Germline lookup yields CDR1 SGHTS and CDR2 YDEGEE. The CDR3 is 15 amino acids. V was clipped by 4 bases and J by 2 bases; unmatched bases: 7. For the CDR3, the DNA is TGTGCCAGCAGCCTTCCGGGACTACACACAGATACGCAGTATTTT. It translates to CASSLPGLHTDTQYF.

This clone was counted a few times. The chain employs TRBV7-9 and TRBJ1-1, with no clear D. The CDR3 consists of 14 residues. V was trimmed by 1 base and J by 2 bases, leaving 8 bases between them. Germline values: CDR1 SEHNR, CDR2 FQNEAQ (reference sequence). The CDR3 region has the DNA TGTGCCAGCAGCTTAGAGGCAGGAAACACTGAAGCTTTCTTT. This codes for CASSLEAGNTEAFF.

The V and J genes are TRBV24-1 and TRBJ1-2; D gene uncertain. Germline CDR1 is KGHDR and CDR2 is SFDVKD. Trimming shortened V by 4 bases and J by 2 bases, and 10 bases separated the two germline ends. This CDR3 is built from 14 residues. The CDR3 sequence is CATSDPGFNYGYTF. The CDR3 DNA reads TGTGCCACCAGTGACCCGGGTTTCAACTATGGCTACACCTTC.

The chain has TRBV20-1 and TRBJ1-1, with D possibly being TRBD1 (5 bases). Looked up from germline, CDR1 is DFQATT and CDR2 is SNEGSKA (reference sequence). V was shortened by 3 bases and J by 3 bases, with 14 bases between the two germline ends. The length of the CDR3 is 14 residues. In nucleotides, the CDR3 is TGCAGTGCTAGTGGGGGTGGGGCGGACACTGAAGCTTTCTTT. This encodes CSASGGGADTEAFF.

The CDR3 reads CASSPAELSPLHF. CDR3 coding DNA: TGTGCCAGCTCACCTGCGGAGCTCTCACCCCTCCACTTT. The rearrangement links TRBV18 to TRBJ1-6; no clear D gene. The V gene lost 3 bases and the J gene lost 10 bases, with 10 bases spanning the gap. The CDR3 runs 13 residues. CDR1 and CDR2 from the germline V gene are KGHSH and LQKENI.

The rearrangement uses TRBV3-1 (or the pseudogene TRBV3-2) and TRBJ1-2; 8 nucleotides match TRBD1. The V segment lost 4 bases and the J segment 2 bases; nucleotides outside the gene matches: 3. CDR1 and CDR2 from the germline V gene are LGHDT and YNNKEL (reference sequence). The CDR3 totals 14 residues. The CDR3 reads CASSRTGINYGYTF. Here the CDR3 DNA reads TGTGCCAGCAGCCGGACAGGGATAAACTATGGCTACACCTTC.

CDR3 bases: TGTGCCAGCTCACGACAGACCCTAATGAACACTGAAGCTTTCTTT. This encodes CASSRQTLMNTEAFF. This chain uses TRBV18 with TRBJ1-1, with D possibly matching TRBD1 (5 bases). The CDR3 length is 15 residues. The germline gives CDR1 KGHSH, CDR2 LQKENI. Trimming removed 4 bases at V and 0 bases at J, with 12 bases between.

V and J are TRBV2 and TRBJ2-6; 9 nucleotides match TRBD1. V shed 11 bases and J 4 bases; nucleotides not matched to a gene: 18. The CDR3 has 18 amino acids. Per germline, CDR1 SNHLY and CDR2 FYNNEI. Here the CDR3 DNA reads TGTGCCTGCGTAGTCCCCTTACAGGGGGCGGCGGGGGCCAACGTCCTGACTTTC. It encodes CACVVPLQGAAGANVLTF. Supplemented by reference TRBV2 and TRBJ2-6, the full variable domain reads EPEVTQTPSHQVTQMGQEVILRCVPISNHLYFYWYRQILGQKVEFLVSFYNNEISEKSEIFDDQFSVERPDGSNFTLKIRSTKLEDSAMYFCACVVPLQGAAGANVLTFGAGSRLTVL.

This clone was recorded only once. V is TRBV29-1 and J is TRBJ1-6; D call uncertain. The CDR3 consists of 14 residues. CDR1 and CDR2 (germline): SQVTM, ANQGSEA. V lost 7 bases and J 5 bases, leaving 15 bases between the germline ends. The CDR3 DNA reads TGCAGCGCCCCCCCCCGGGAAAATAATTCACCCCTCCACTTT. Its protein is CSAPPRENNSPLHF.

The sample holds a few counts of this clone. CDR3 nucleotides: TGTGCCAGCAGTCCGGGCAGGGAGGCGGGGGGCTATGGCTACACCTTC. Translating gives CASSPGREAGGYGYTF. V gene TRBV6-6 combines with J gene TRBJ1-2; D possibly corresponds to TRBD1 (5 bases). The V gene's germline CDR1 is MNHNY and CDR2 SVGAGI (reference sequence). The CDR3 is made up of 16 amino acids. V lost 5 bases, J lost 4 bases, and 20 bases lay in between.

With respect to this clone: Other DNA sequences within the sample encode an identical CDR3. The chain uses TRBV10-1 and TRBJ2-5; 11 bases fit TRBD2. CDR3 length: 15 amino acids. V was pared by 6 bases and J by 3 bases, with 6 bases of the junction left unmatched. Germline V gives CDR1 WNHNN, CDR2 SYGVQD (reference sequence). The DNA of the CDR3 is TGCGCCAGCAGCGCGGGGACTAGCGGAGAAGAGACCCAGTACTTC. Translation: CASSAGTSGEETQYF.

J is TRBJ1-6 and V is TRBV19, with 9 bases fitting TRBD1. Germline CDR1 and CDR2: LNHDA and SQIVND (reference sequence). The CDR3 sequence is 16 residues long. The V segment lost 5 bases and the J segment 7 bases; nucleotides outside the gene matches: 9. The CDR3 loop reads CASSHKQGAGNSPLHF. DNA for the CDR3: TGTGCCAGTAGTCATAAACAGGGGGCCGGGAATTCACCCCTCCACTTT.